This T cell receptor (beta chain) is from a study of cytotoxic CD8 clonotypes in ibrutinib-treated CLL (dated by TCRdb to the early 2020s). Regarding the study in general: In this cohort, approximately 15 patients were treatment-naive and approximately 10 were relapsed/refractory, while 17 to 18 had unmutated IGHV. Partial responses were observed in roughly 24 patients and complete responses in 2; after a median follow-up of around 68 months, remission was maintained in 14 patients and progression was observed in approximately 12. Response samples were taken after a median of 12 months on treatment, ranging from roughly 6 to 36 months. An average of about 260,000 productive templates and 94,082 productive rearrangements was obtained per sample. Longitudinal samples were available for about 30% of the 86 trial participants. Cryopreserved peripheral blood mononuclear cells were obtained before treatment, at response, and at either sustained remission or disease progression. All remission and progressive disease samples were collected while patients were still receiving ibrutinib. The study at large found these results: Public clonotypes were rare and either shrank or stayed stable during treatment, and the rise in clonality at ibrutinib response reflected expansion of private clonotypes. Sampling times were not matched between sustained-remission and progressing patients, and lymph node repertoires were not studied. Baseline clonality was found to be higher than that of age-matched healthy donors and was strongly correlated with circulating CD8+ T-cell counts. Clonality increased at ibrutinib response, stayed stable in sustained remission, and fell back toward baseline at progression.

On a MiSeq, deep resolution sequencing aimed for a depth between 1 in 1 million and 1 in 200,000 T cells, with each clonotype covered approximately 9.8x on average. The immunoSEQ hsTCRB Kit was used to generate TCR beta libraries. As for the authors' bioinformatics: The data were analyzed with ImmunoSEQ Analyzer and ImmunoSEQ Data Assistant, and V, D and J gene assignments followed IMGT definitions. Clonality was computed as one minus normalized Shannon entropy of productive rearrangement frequencies, ranging from 0 to 1. Only overrepresented clonotypes making up at least 0.05% of the repertoire of each patient were included in the public clonotype analysis. Thirteen repertoires from age-matched healthy donors, obtained from immuneACCESS, served as clonality controls. TCRdb retrieved this table from immuneACCESS and kept in-frame rearrangements only. Not all clones are present; in checked studies, unresolved V genes account for under half, and no reason is known for the remainder. V, J and clone size reflect that table, while D and trimming were determined from the DNA. This sample gives approximately 74,000 clones in total; around 81% of them show up just once. The top ten hold around 7.6% of the sample.

Comment on this clone: No antigen is known for it. No much larger clone is present one base from it, and per-base qualities are unavailable.

The sample's time point label, decoded: progressive disease on ibrutinib. For TCR beta library preparation, approximately 2 micrograms of genomic DNA were isolated from cryopreserved PBMCs. Longitudinal blood samples from CLL patients receiving ibrutinib monotherapy were subjected to high-throughput TCR beta sequencing. Patients were enrolled in a phase 2 open-label single-center ibrutinib monotherapy trial. Taken from cysteine to phenylalanine, the CDR3 has 15 residues. Here the CDR3 DNA is all that survives: 45 bases in frame from base 1. From a lookup of the germline V gene, CDR1 and CDR2 are MDHEN and SYDVKM. V loses 4 bases at its end and J loses 7 bases; junction bases beyond the gene matches: 8.

The rearrangement joined TRBV28 to TRBJ1-2, with 11 bases matching TRBD1. The starting material was PBMCs, obtained at disease progression, from a patient treated with ibrutinib. The TCR originated in a human donor with chronic lymphocytic leukemia. The CDR3 region: CASSSGQGAPPGYTF. The nucleotide sequence is given as TGTGCCAGCAGTTCTGGACAGGGGGCGCCTCCTGGCTACACCTTC.